The rows below give T cell receptor beta chains drawn from one sample of a study of OX40 agonist ivuxolimab in advanced cancers. Assay used: immunoSEQ multiplex PCR; TCRdb lists only in-frame clones, some missing. The sample has over 25,000 clones; roughly 80% are singletons. Sample: CD4+ or CD8+ T cells sorted from blood, taken in a trial of the OX40 agonist ivuxolimab. Every receptor here comes from an adult with an advanced solid tumor such as melanoma, head and neck, liver or kidney cancer. Each CDR3 is given with its conserved first and last residue. Each record gives: V gene, CDR3 protein.

>TRBV7-9
CASSLTYEQYF
>TRBV10-3
CAIRRDLSSPLHF
>TRBV2
CASSEVPDIGFSYEQYF
>TRBV18
CASRQVDTGELFF
>TRBV6-1
CASSEGGGFRTYEQYF
>TRBV27
CASSLASGGDEQFF
>TRBV28
CASSLGAGADTQYF
>TRBV11-2
CASTQGGELFF
>TRBV7-6
CASSSGVASYEQYF
>TRBV28
CASGIVGEYHEQYF
>TRBV11-3
CASSSYRDRSYEQYF
>TRBV7-9
CASSSTLWRTGNEKLFF
>TRBV28
CASSFETPTPFTLNTGELFF
>TRBV29-1
CSVRDRGVSTGELFF
>TRBV29-1
CSVRDGFELGQYF
>TRBV7-2
CASSLEPGRNTEAFF
>TRBV10-3
CAISEGLPYNEQFF
>TRBV6-5
CASSSDSYEQYF
>TRBV19
CASSIGQWAFF
>TRBV13
CASSLGTSGYEQYF
>TRBV30
CAWSPFYPGTESNQPQHF
>TRBV6-1
CASSEGENTEAFF
>TRBV5-1
CASSLAQGYTEAFF
>TRBV28
CASSFFWNTEAFF
>TRBV21-1
CASSPRTRYSNQPQHF
>TRBV7-9
CASSLGETGEQYF
>TRBV9
CASRMSRGVSASGANVLTF
>TRBV6-5
CASSYSISGANVLTF
>TRBV28
CASSPLYEQYF
>TRBV7-9
CASSFRDRDEQYF
>TRBV11-2
CASSLEFGTGNNEQFF
>TRBV7-9
CAPAWENNEQFF
>TRBV7-6
CASSLAEQGLSYEQYF
>TRBV27
CASSLRLRVYNEQFF
>TRBV4-1
CASSPIQGQETQYF
>TRBV4-1
CASSQGLAQGTDNSNQPQHF
>TRBV19
CASSTQSSGNTIYF
>TRBV2
CASSTMGSGGPGELFF
>TRBV7-6
CASSLGQGSSPLHF
>TRBV11-2
CASSLGQGFYEQYF
>TRBV5-6
CASSHGRDGYTF
>TRBV28
CASRLSGYRADYYGYTF
>TRBV30
CAWSVQGNQPQHF
>TRBV28
CASSPGAELQETQYF
>TRBV5-1
CASSWTGTAETQYF
>TRBV2
CASSQPMGQGGGQPQHF
>TRBV7-9
CASSLAGSGVREQYF
>TRBV27
CASSVVGPLGEQFF
>TRBV2
CASSEDGGGGSYNEQFF
>TRBV10-3
CAISDGGMNTEAFF
>TRBV11-3
CASSFKRDSTGELFF
>TRBV28
CASSSMTGGLANYGYTF
>TRBV7-2
CASSPITRGGSYEQYF